This is a list of T cell receptor beta chains from one sample in a study of T-cell memory formation after mild COVID-19. MiXCR, run by TCRdb on the 5' RACE reads, gives a single entry per CDR3 protein. The table records hundreds of thousands of distinct CDR3 sequences, 8.2% of them present only once. Source material: PBMCs or a T cell subset sorted from them (not recorded which). The receptors were sampled from a man aged 18 to 29 who had mild COVID-19 (a few samples of this study predate the infection). Cell type and time point are not known. The CDR3 runs from the conserved cysteine through the conserved F or W. A D gene is named only where the DNA matches it firmly. For some rows the clone size is stated as once, few or many, or as a class when expanded; others skip it.

TRBV5-5	many	TRBD2	TRBJ2-3	TGTGCCAGCAGCGCTACTAGCGTTAGCACAGATACGCAGTATTTT	CASSATSVSTDTQYF
TRBV18	few	TRBD2	TRBJ2-3	TGTGCCAGCTCACCGTATAGCGGGGGGGCAGATACGCAGTATTTT	CASSPYSGGADTQYF
TRBV20-1	NA	TRBD1	TRBJ1-2	TGCAGTGCTAGGGACAGGGGGCCCTGGGGCTACACCTTC	CSARDRGPWGYTF
TRBV3-1	NA	TRBD2	TRBJ2-7	TGTGCCAGCAGCCAGGGACTAACAGGATCCTACGAGCAGTACTTC	CASSQGLTGSYEQYF
TRBV7-9	few	TRBD1	TRBJ2-3	TGTGCCAGCAGCTCCATCAAGGGACAGGGTACAGATACGCAGTATTTT	CASSSIKGQGTDTQYF
TRBV5-1	many	NA	TRBJ1-2	TGCGCCAGCAGCTTGGATCGAGGAGGGGATGGCTACACCTTC	CASSLDRGGDGYTF
TRBV2	many	NA	TRBJ1-4	TGTGCCAGCAGTGGAGGGGATGATGAAAAACTGTTTTTT	CASSGGDDEKLFF
TRBV5-1	few	NA	TRBJ1-1	TGCGCCAGCAGCCCCCCAGGGGTACACACTGAAGCTTTCTTT	CASSPPGVHTEAFF
TRBV6-5	few	TRBD1	TRBJ2-6	TGTGCCAGCAGTTCAACAGGGGAATCGGCTGGGGCCAACGTCCTGACTTTC	CASSSTGESAGANVLTF
TRBV7-9	many	TRBD1	TRBJ1-2	TGTGCCAGCAGCTGGGGGACAGGGGCACTCTATGGCTACACCTTC	CASSWGTGALYGYTF
TRBV24-1	few	NA	TRBJ1-2	TGTGCCACCAGTGATCGGACGTCTGGCTACACCTTC	CATSDRTSGYTF
TRBV7-2	few	TRBD1	TRBJ2-7	TGTGCCAGCAGCTTAAGGGACAGGGCCTTCGAGCAGTACTTC	CASSLRDRAFEQYF
TRBV15	few	NA	TRBJ2-2	TGTGCCACCAGCAGAGATAAGGCCAGAACGAACACCGGGGAGCTGTTTTTT	CATSRDKARTNTGELFF
TRBV5-6	NA	NA	TRBJ2-4	TGTGCCAGCAGCCCCGGACCGGCCAAAAACATTCAGTACTTC	CASSPGPAKNIQYF
TRBV28	few	TRBD1	TRBJ1-3	TGTGCCAGCAAGACAGGGGGCGCGACCCACTCTGGAAACACCATATATTTT	CASKTGGATHSGNTIYF
TRBV20-1	NA	TRBD1	TRBJ2-5	TGCAGTGCTAGAAAGGGGGCAGAGACCCAGTACTTC	CSARKGAETQYF
TRBV29-1	many	NA	TRBJ2-7	TGCAGCATCCTGGTGGGGGGTCCATCCTACGAGCAGTACTTC	CSILVGGPSYEQYF
TRBV18	few	NA	TRBJ1-2	TGTGCCAGCTCGGCCCAGCTCTATGGCTACACCTTC	CASSAQLYGYTF
TRBV18	few	NA	TRBJ1-2	TGTGCCAGCTCAGAACAGGACGGATCGAACTATGGCTACACCTTC	CASSEQDGSNYGYTF
TRBV28	many	NA	TRBJ1-1	TGTGCCAGTCTCCCCCAGGCCTTCAACACTGAAGCTTTCTTT	CASLPQAFNTEAFF
TRBV20-1	few	NA	TRBJ2-1	TGCAGTGCTAGAGATTTCAAGGCCCCGTTATGGGAGCAGTTCTTC	CSARDFKAPLWEQFF
TRBV5-1	many	NA	TRBJ2-3	TGCGCCAGCGCCCGGGGGCTAGCCGGCACAGATACGCAGTATTTT	CASARGLAGTDTQYF
TRBV29-1	few	TRBD2	TRBJ2-1	TGCAGCGTTGGACTAGCGGGGGACAATGAGCAGTTCTTC	CSVGLAGDNEQFF
TRBV4-2	NA	TRBD1	TRBJ2-7	TGTGCCAGCAGAGTGACAGGGGACACCTACGAGCAGTACTTC	CASRVTGDTYEQYF
TRBV5-4	NA	NA	TRBJ2-3	TGTGCCAGCAGCTTAGACCTGGGGGGAGATACGCAGTATTTT	CASSLDLGGDTQYF
TRBV10-3	NA	NA	TRBJ2-4	TGTGCCATCAGTGATGGAGGCTCGGGGAACATTCAGTACTTC	CAISDGGSGNIQYF
TRBV7-9	NA	TRBD1	TRBJ1-2	TGTGCCAGCAGCGGGGGACAGGGGGCTAACTATGGCTACACCTTC	CASSGGQGANYGYTF
TRBV4-2	NA	TRBD2	TRBJ2-7	TGTGCCAGCAGCCAAGATGGAGCGGGGAGTAACGAGCAGTACTTC	CASSQDGAGSNEQYF
TRBV6-1	few	NA	TRBJ1-1	TGTGCCAGCAGGGAACTGACTGGGAACACTGAAGCTTTCTTT	CASRELTGNTEAFF
TRBV4-3	many	NA	TRBJ1-2	TGCGCCAGCAGCCAAGTAGGCAGGGGATATGGCTACACCTTC	CASSQVGRGYGYTF
TRBV20-1	few	TRBD2	TRBJ2-7	TGCAGTGCTGTTAGCGGGGGGAAACACGAGCAGTACTTC	CSAVSGGKHEQYF
TRBV12-3/TRBV12-4	many	TRBD1	TRBJ1-3	TGTGCCAGCGGCACGGGGACAGGATACGGTGGAAACACCATATATTTT	CASGTGTGYGGNTIYF
TRBV20-1	many	NA	TRBJ1-6	TGCAGTGCTAGAGATCTGGGGGGCAATTCACCCCTCCACTTT	CSARDLGGNSPLHF
TRBV6-5	NA	NA	TRBJ1-5	TGTGCCAGCAGTTACTCTGCAGGGATGAAGCCCCAGCATTTT	CASSYSAGMKPQHF
TRBV7-9	few	NA	TRBJ2-3	TGTGCCAGCAGCCCCCTCGACCGGGGGCCCACAGATACGCAGTATTTT	CASSPLDRGPTDTQYF
TRBV9	NA	NA	TRBJ2-1	TGTGCCAGCAGCGTAAGTGGGGATGAGCAGTTCTTC	CASSVSGDEQFF
TRBV5-1	NA	NA	TRBJ2-7	TGCGCCAGCCGCCGGCATTGGGAACTTTACGAGCAGTACTTC	CASRRHWELYEQYF
TRBV3-1	many	NA	TRBJ1-5	TGTGCCAGCAGCCTTCAGGGTCAGCCCCAGCATTTT	CASSLQGQPQHF
TRBV5-6	NA	TRBD2	TRBJ2-3	TGTGCCAGCAGCTCCATGGCGGGGGGAGCAGATACGCAGTATTTT	CASSSMAGGADTQYF
TRBV19	many	NA	TRBJ2-2	TGTGCCAGTACGGTCATCGGGTCCGGGGAGCTGTTTTTT	CASTVIGSGELFF
TRBV10-3	NA	TRBD2	TRBJ2-3	TGTGCCATCAGAATACTAGCGGGAAGCACAGATACGCAGTATTTT	CAIRILAGSTDTQYF
TRBV7-2	many	TRBD2	TRBJ2-5	TGTGCCAGCAGTAGCGGACTAGCGGGGGGCCAAGAGACCCAGTACTTC	CASSSGLAGGQETQYF
TRBV4-1	many	NA	TRBJ2-5	TGCGCCAGCAGCCAGTTGACGGGGCTGGGAGAGACCCAGTACTTC	CASSQLTGLGETQYF
TRBV5-1	few	NA	TRBJ2-2	TGCGCCAGCAGCTTTAGGATCGGGGAGCTGTTTTTT	CASSFRIGELFF
TRBV6-2/TRBV6-3	NA	NA	TRBJ1-2	TGTGCCAGCAGTTACTCTTCACTCTATGGCTACACCTTC	CASSYSSLYGYTF
TRBV10-3	few	NA	TRBJ1-2	TGTGCCATCAGTGGGCTGACGACCCCCGGATGGGGCTACACCTTC	CAISGLTTPGWGYTF
TRBV4-1	few	NA	TRBJ1-1	TGCGCCAGCAGCCATGACGGGACCTACACTGAAGCTTTCTTT	CASSHDGTYTEAFF
TRBV18	NA	NA	TRBJ1-2	TGTGCCAGCTCACCAGGTTTGCCCTATGGCTACACCTTC	CASSPGLPYGYTF
TRBV4-2	NA	NA	TRBJ1-6	TGTGCCAGCAGCCAATCTGTAGGCCGCGTCTCCTATAATTCACCCCTCCACTTT	CASSQSVGRVSYNSPLHF